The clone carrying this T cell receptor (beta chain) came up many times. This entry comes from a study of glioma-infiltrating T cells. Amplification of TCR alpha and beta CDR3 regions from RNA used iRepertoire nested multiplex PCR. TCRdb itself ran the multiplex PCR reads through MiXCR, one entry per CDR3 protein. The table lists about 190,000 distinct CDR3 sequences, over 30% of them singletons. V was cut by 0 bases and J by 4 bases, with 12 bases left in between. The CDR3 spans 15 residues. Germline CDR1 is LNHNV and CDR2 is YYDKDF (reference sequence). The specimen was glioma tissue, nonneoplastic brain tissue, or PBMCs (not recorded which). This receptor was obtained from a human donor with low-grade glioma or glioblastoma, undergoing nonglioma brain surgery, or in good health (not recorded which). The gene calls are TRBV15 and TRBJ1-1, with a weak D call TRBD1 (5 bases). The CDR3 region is CATSRDRVLGTEAFF. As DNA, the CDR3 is TGTGCCACCAGCAGAGACAGGGTCTTGGGCACTGAAGCTTTCTTT.